The next 27 T cell receptor beta chains were all read from a single sample in a study of T cells after yellow fever vaccination. From the 5' RACE reads, TCRdb called clonotypes with MiXCR, one entry per CDR3 protein. The sample consists of 350,000 to 450,000 distinct CDR3 sequences, 18% of them appearing once. The material was PBMCs, obtained before the yellow fever booster vaccination. The receptors were sampled from a man between 18 and 35 years old who received the YFV17D yellow fever vaccine.

This clonotype was observed a handful of times. The chain is built from TRBV7-2 and TRBJ1-6; D might be TRBD1 (5 bases). Germline CDR1 is SGHTA and CDR2 is FQGNSA. V gave up 3 bases and J gave up 10 bases, with 16 bases separating them. This CDR3 is 15 amino acids long. CDR3 DNA sequence: TGTGCCAGCAGCTTTATCCGGGACCGGTACTCACCCCTCCACTTT. Translation: CASSFIRDRYSPLHF.

In this sample, this clonotype turned up a few times. V is TRBV7-2 and J is TRBJ2-1; perhaps D is TRBD1 or TRBD2 (5 bases each). V lost 3 bases to trimming and J lost 4 bases, with 19 bases between them. Per germline, CDR1 SGHTA and CDR2 FQGNSA. CDR3 length: 17 residues. The chain's CDR3 is CASSFLYGTPVYNEQFF. The DNA of the CDR3 is TGTGCCAGCAGCTTTCTATACGGGACCCCAGTATACAATGAGCAGTTCTTC.

In its sample, this clonotype was seen a few times. This chain connects TRBV6-5 to TRBJ2-7, with 8 bases matching TRBD2. V gave up 2 bases and J gave up 5 bases; unmatched junction bases: 2. This CDR3 comprises 13 residues. The germline V gene encodes CDR1 MNHEY and CDR2 SVGAGI. The CDR3 DNA reads TGTGCCAGCAGTTACGGGCGGGGGGACGAGCAGTACGTC. Amino acid sequence: CASSYGRGDEQYV.

The chain recombines TRBV5-6 with TRBJ2-7; D assignment may be TRBD1 or TRBD2 (5 bases each). Trimming stripped 6 bases from V and 1 base from J, with 14 bases between. Germline CDR1 reads SGHDT; CDR2 reads YYEEEE. CDR3 size: 14 residues. CDR3 loop: CASTLGRFSYEQYF. The CDR3 coding sequence is TGTGCCAGCACCCTGGGACGGTTTTCCTACGAGCAGTACTTC.

V and J are TRBV6-5 and TRBJ2-7, with TRBD2 matching over 12 bases. Germline values: CDR1 MNHEY, CDR2 SVGAGI. This CDR3 is 15 amino acids long. V was pared by 2 bases and J by 6 bases, with 5 bases of the junction left unmatched. This CDR3 reads CASSYLASGGGEQYF. CDR3 DNA sequence: TGTGCCAGCAGTTACCTCGCTAGCGGGGGGGGCGAGCAGTACTTC.

This clonotype has more than one count but fewer than ten. This chain connects TRBV12-3 or TRBV12-4 to TRBJ1-2; 8 bases align to TRBD1. The CDR3 is made up of 17 amino acids. Losses at the gene ends were 5 bases for V and 4 bases for J; bases not matched to a gene: 15. The CDR3 DNA sequence: TGTGCCAGCAGTGCACTGGGGTGGGACAGGTCGGCCTATGGCTACACCTTC. Its protein is CASSALGWDRSAYGYTF.

The table lists this clonotype with a few counts. The gene calls are TRBV12-3 or TRBV12-4 and TRBJ2-3; 7 positions agree with TRBD2. With V trimmed by 7 bases and J by 4 bases, 8 bases remained unmatched. The CDR3 length is 14 residues. The CDR3 DNA follows: TGTGCCAGCACCAGCGGGAAACGTGCAGATACGCAGTATTTT. Protein sequence: CASTSGKRADTQYF.

This clonotype was observed at least ten times. The J gene is TRBJ1-2, the V gene TRBV27; possible D gene TRBD1, 5 bases. Trimming cost V 2 bases and J 8 bases, with 18 bases left between them. CDR1 and CDR2 (germline): MNHEY, SMNVEV (reference sequence). The CDR3 loop spans 15 amino acids. CDR3 amino acids: CASSLQARGPEGYTF. DNA for the CDR3: TGTGCCAGCAGTTTACAAGCGCGGGGCCCGGAGGGCTACACCTTC.

The genes are TRBV6-2 or TRBV6-3 and TRBJ1-5; the D gene is possibly TRBD1 (5 bases). V was trimmed by 6 bases and J by 7 bases, leaving 22 bases between them. CDR1 is MNHEY, CDR2 SVGEGT, per germline. This CDR3 is built from 16 residues. The CDR3 DNA follows: TGTGCCAGCAGCCCCCCGGCAGGGCTGGTTGAGCAGCCCCAGCATTTT. Encoded protein: CASSPPAGLVEQPQHF.

Only a few counts were recorded for this clonotype. The chain joins TRBV4-3 to TRBJ2-1; D is possibly TRBD1 or TRBD2 (6 bases each). The length of the CDR3 is 16 residues. CDR1 is LGHNA and CDR2 is YSLEER in the germline V gene. V lost 6 bases, J lost 0 bases, and 15 bases lay in between. In DNA, the CDR3 is TGCGCCAGCAGTCGGGGGCAGGCAGACTCCTACAATGAGCAGTTCTTC. Residues: CASSRGQADSYNEQFF.

The chain has TRBV20-1 and TRBJ2-1, with 8 bases fitting TRBD2. Trimming at V came to 1 base and at J to 8 bases, leaving 10 bases not matched to a gene. From germline, CDR1 is DFQATT and CDR2 SNEGSKA (reference sequence). The CDR3 is 15 residues long. The CDR3 loop reads CSARATGGPVDEQFF. For the CDR3, the DNA is TGCAGTGCTAGAGCAACGGGGGGGCCAGTCGATGAGCAGTTCTTC.

The table lists this clonotype with a few counts. The chain has TRBV3-1 and TRBJ1-1; TRBD1 might be the D (5 bases). Germline CDR1 LGHDT, CDR2 YNNKEL (reference sequence). The CDR3 is 13 amino acids. V lost 4 bases and J lost 3, with 9 bases in between. DNA for the CDR3: TGTGCCAGCAGCCCCACAGGAGACACTGAAGCTTTCTTT. Residues: CASSPTGDTEAFF.

This clonotype was counted a few times. J is TRBJ1-6 and V is TRBV13; possible D gene TRBD1, 6 bases. Per germline, CDR1 PRHDT and CDR2 FYEKMQ (reference sequence). Trimming removed 4 bases at V and 8 bases at J, with 18 bases between. The CDR3 length is 16 residues. The CDR3 loop is CASSSRPDSPYSPLHF. As DNA, the CDR3 is TGTGCCAGCAGCTCGAGACCGGACAGTCCATATTCACCCCTCCACTTT.

V is TRBV4-3 and J is TRBJ1-3; 9 bases are a match to TRBD1. Trimming removed 2 bases from V and 4 bases from J; junction bases left unmatched: 9. The CDR3 length is 17 residues. Germline CDR1 reads LGHNA; CDR2 reads YSLEER. CDR3 sequence: CASSQHWGQGPGNTIYF. The DNA of the CDR3 is TGCGCCAGCAGCCAACATTGGGGACAGGGACCAGGAAACACCATATATTTT.

V and J are TRBV12-3 or TRBV12-4 and TRBJ1-5; 8 bases are a match to TRBD1. The ends lost 7 bases at V and 0 bases at J; junction bases unmatched: 11. This CDR3 contains 17 residues. CDR3 sequence reads: CASTHWTGPYSNQPQHF. In DNA, the CDR3 is TGTGCCAGCACCCACTGGACAGGGCCCTATAGCAATCAGCCCCAGCATTTT.

The V call is TRBV6-5, the J call TRBJ2-7; TRBD1 might be the D (6 bases). Germline V gene lookup returns CDR1 MNHEY and CDR2 SVGAGI. The CDR3 extends over 16 amino acids. The germline V and J ends were trimmed by 5 bases and 0 bases, with 17 bases remaining between them. The CDR3 DNA is TGTGCCAGCAGTCCTTACCCAGGGGCCCGCTCCTACGAGCAGTACTTC. Protein product: CASSPYPGARSYEQYF.

The table lists this clonotype with a few counts. In nucleotides, the CDR3 is TGTGCCAGCAGCGGCGGACAGATGTACGAGCAGTACTTC. Translated, it gives CASSGGQMYEQYF. The rearrangement links TRBV5-4 to TRBJ2-7; weak D call: TRBD1 (6 bases). The germline gives CDR1 SGHNT, CDR2 YYREEE (reference sequence). The CDR3 covers 13 residues. Trimming took off 4 bases at V and 4 bases at J, with 12 bases between the two ends.

The rearrangement uses TRBV4-2 and TRBJ1-5; TRBD1 matches at 7 bases. With V trimmed by 0 bases and J by 5 bases, 7 bases remained unmatched. The germline V gene has CDR1 LGHNA and CDR2 YNFKEQ. There are 16 residues in the CDR3. DNA of the CDR3: TGTGCCAGCAGCCAAGATCCCCAGGGGGGGTATCAGCCCCAGCATTTT. It translates to CASSQDPQGGYQPQHF.

Only a few counts were recorded for this clonotype. The rearrangement uses TRBV5-4 and TRBJ2-7; a possible D gene is TRBD1 (6 bases). Deletions cut 4 bases from V and 7 bases from J, with 15 bases between. Germline CDR1 reads SGHNT; CDR2 reads YYREEE (reference sequence). The CDR3 has 13 amino acids. The CDR3 region has the DNA TGTGCCAGCAGCCAGTTCTCCGGGACAGAGCAGTACGTC. It is translated as CASSQFSGTEQYV.

The V gene is TRBV20-1, the J gene TRBJ2-3, with 7 bases aligning to TRBD1. Trimming at V came to 3 bases and at J to 4 bases, leaving 7 bases not matched to a gene. The germline CDR1 and CDR2 sequences are DFQATT and SNEGSKA (reference sequence). The CDR3 contains 14 residues. DNA of the CDR3: TGCAGTGCTAGTAGGCCAGGGGGACCAGATACGCAGTATTTT. Translating gives CSASRPGGPDTQYF.

This rearrangement joins TRBV28 to TRBJ1-5; D gene uncertain. V was cut by 5 bases and J by 11 bases, with 10 bases left in between. The length of the CDR3 is 11 residues. CDR1 is MDHEN and CDR2 is SYDVKM in the germline V gene. The CDR3: CASSPRGAQHF. In DNA form, the CDR3 reads TGTGCCAGCAGTCCTCGGGGAGCCCAGCATTTT.

The sample holds a few counts of this clonotype. The chain recombines TRBV10-3 with TRBJ1-5, with TRBD1 matching 9 bases. This CDR3 contains 16 residues. The germline CDR1 and CDR2 sequences are ENHRY and SYGVKD. Germline trimming cut 2 bases from V and 11 bases from J; bases unmatched to any gene: 13. The CDR3 nucleotides read TGTGCCATCAGTGAGGACTACAGGGGGCTAAGGGGAACCCAGCATTTT. It encodes CAISEDYRGLRGTQHF.

This clonotype was found a few times. The chain carries TRBV30 and TRBJ2-3; 7 bases agree with TRBD1. The CDR3 has 15 amino acids. After removal of 0 bases from V and 3 bases from J, the junction contained 6 bases not matched to a gene. Germline V gives CDR1 GTSNPN, CDR2 SVGIG (reference sequence). CDR3 DNA: TGTGCCTGGAGTGTAGGGACAGCGCGGACAGATACGCAGTATTTT. The encoded protein is CAWSVGTARTDTQYF.

The gene calls are TRBV12-3 or TRBV12-4 and TRBJ2-1; D gene ambiguous. V lost 1 base and J 5 bases, leaving 9 bases between the germline ends. This CDR3 has 14 amino acids. The CDR3 nucleotides read TGTGCCAGCAGTTTAGGGCTTGTGAACAATGAGCAGTTCTTC. Translation: CASSLGLVNNEQFF.

The rearrangement joins TRBV7-9 to TRBJ1-2; D gene ambiguous. This CDR3 has 11 residues. Trimming shortened V by 1 base and J by 7 bases, and 4 bases separated the two germline ends. Germline lookup yields CDR1 SEHNR and CDR2 FQNEAQ (reference sequence). CDR3 nucleotides: TGTGCCAGCAGCTTAGAAACTGGCTACACCTTC. Encoded protein: CASSLETGYTF.

This clonotype was counted between two and nine times. The chain uses TRBV7-2 and TRBJ2-4; D is perhaps TRBD1 (7 bases). The ends were cut back, 3 bases at V and 2 bases at J, with 20 bases in the middle. Germline CDR1 SGHTA, CDR2 FQGNSA. The CDR3 has 18 residues. The CDR3 bases are TGTGCCAGCAGCTTGGGGGGATACAGGGGTCGAACCAAAAACATTCAGTACTTC. It yields the protein CASSLGGYRGRTKNIQYF.

In its sample, this clonotype was seen a few times. The V call is TRBV11-2, the J call TRBJ2-7, with a weak D call TRBD1 (6 bases). CDR1 and CDR2 from the germline V gene are SGHAT and FQNNGV. Trimming removed 0 bases at V and 9 bases at J, with 18 bases between. The CDR3 runs 15 residues. The CDR3: CASSLDGGGRLGQYF. The CDR3, as DNA: TGTGCCAGCAGCTTAGACGGTGGGGGCCGGTTGGGGCAGTACTTC.